This T cell receptor beta chain stems from a study of cytomegalovirus exposure and HLA in healthy donors. With V trimmed by 1 base and J by 3 bases, 5 bases remained unmatched. Looked up from germline, CDR1 is MDHEN and CDR2 is SYDVKM. The CDR3 covers 16 residues. Use of 60 Vbeta and 13 Jbeta primers characterized the PCR. In the study's own analysis: Some 10 million of tens of millions of unique TCR beta chains were shared, per a later count. TCRdb's copy holds only in-frame clones and misses some; the assay was immunoSEQ multiplex PCR. V and J calls and clone size are given by that table; D and trimming were obtained from the DNA. The sample consists of 85,000 to 100,000 clones, around nine tenths of them appearing once.

The TCR was taken from a man younger than 40 in good health and CMV-seropositive. Sequences were obtained from PBMCs. This chain uses TRBV28 with TRBJ2-7, with 11 bases matching TRBD2. The CDR3, as DNA: TGTGCCAGCAGTTTATTTACCGGGACTAGCGGCTACGAGCAGTACTTC. This gives the protein CASSLFTGTSGYEQYF.